Listed below are T cell receptor beta chains from one sample, sequenced in a study of T cell changes during pregnancy in multiple sclerosis. Clones were sequenced by immunoSEQ multiplex PCR, and TCRdb holds only the in-frame ones, with some missing. The sample has about 69,000 clones, about nine tenths seen once; the top ten hold roughly 1.5%. This sample comprised peripheral blood, obtained in the third trimester of pregnancy. All receptors come from a female donor with multiple sclerosis, enrolled in a pregnancy study. The CDR3 runs from the conserved cysteine through the conserved F or W. Fields, in order: clone size, V gene, J gene, D gene, CDR3 DNA, CDR3 protein. D genes are given only for firm matches. Only some rows state a clone size, as once, few, many or a class for expanded clones.

-	TRBV9	TRBJ2-6	TRBD1	TGTGCCAGCAGCCCTGGGACAGGGCGATTTGGGGCCAACGTCCTGACTTTC	CASSPGTGRFGANVLTF
-	TRBV5-8	TRBJ2-5	TRBD1	TGTGCCAGCAGCAGCGGACAGGGGGCCGGAGAGACCCAGTACTTC	CASSSGQGAGETQYF
-	TRBV6-4	TRBJ1-1	TRBD1	TGTGCCAGCAGTGACCCCCGGACAGGGGGTACCATGAACACTGAAGCTTTCTTT	CASSDPRTGGTMNTEAFF
-	TRBV7-3	TRBJ2-1	-	TGTGCCAGCAGTACACAGGGTCTGGGCTACAATGAGCAGTTCTTC	CASSTQGLGYNEQFF
-	TRBV5-3	TRBJ1-4	-	TGTGCCAGAAGCTTGGGGAACGGCTGCGGGTCTGCAACTAATGAAAAACTGTTTTTT	CARSLGNGCGSATNEKLFF
once	TRBV5-8	TRBJ1-1	TRBD1	TGTGCCAGCAGCAAGGGACAGCCGAACACTGAAGCTTTCTTT	CASSKGQPNTEAFF
-	TRBV5-4	TRBJ1-1	TRBD1	TGTGCCAGCAGCAAGCCGGGACAGGGGAACACTGAAGCTTTCTTT	CASSKPGQGNTEAFF
-	TRBV10-3	TRBJ2-2	TRBD1	TGTGCCATCGCAGGACAGGGGGCCACCGGGGAGCTGTTTTTT	CAIAGQGATGELFF
-	TRBV9	TRBJ2-5	-	TGTGCCAGCAGCGTAGTAGTTAGCCAAGAGACCCAGTACTTC	CASSVVVSQETQYF
-	TRBV11-1	TRBJ2-7	-	TGTGCCAGCAGCTGGGGCGCCGGGACTGAGAGGGAGCAGTACTTC	CASSWGAGTEREQYF
-	TRBV15	TRBJ2-3	-	TGTGCCACCAGCAGAGAGGCGGCTCATAGCACAGATACGCAGTATTTT	CATSREAAHSTDTQYF
-	TRBV2	TRBJ1-2	-	TGTGCCAGCGGACGTACCGGGGGGAGCCTCTACACCTTC	CASGRTGGSLYTF
-	TRBV5-1	TRBJ1-2	-	TGCGCCAGCAAGACGGAAGCGGCCTACTATGGCTACACCTTC	CASKTEAAYYGYTF
once	TRBV19	TRBJ1-1	TRBD1	TGTGCCAGTAGTTGGCCAGGGGGCTTCACTGAAGCTTTCTTT	CASSWPGGFTEAFF
-	TRBV19	TRBJ1-2	-	TGTGCCAGTAGGGTCGCAGGGTTGGATGGCTACACCTTC	CASRVAGLDGYTF
-	TRBV2	TRBJ2-2	-	TGTGCCAGCAGTAGGATGGAGGGGAACACCGGGGAGCTGTTTTTT	CASSRMEGNTGELFF
once	TRBV7-2	TRBJ1-5	-	TGTGCCAGCAGCTTAGGGCCAGGAGGCTCGCCCCAGCATTTT	CASSLGPGGSPQHF
-	TRBV6-1	TRBJ2-1	TRBD1	TGTGCCAGCAGTGAAAGGGGGCAAACCTATCACAATGAGCAGTTCTTC	CASSERGQTYHNEQFF
-	TRBV5-5	TRBJ1-1	-	TGTGCCAGCAGCTTGGACAGGGCGGGTGAAGCTTTCTTT	CASSLDRAGEAFF
-	TRBV30	TRBJ1-5	-	TGTGCCTGGAGTCCTTTTCTCGATTTCACAGGGTGGGCGCAGCCCCAGCATTTT	CAWSPFLDFTGWAQPQHF
-	TRBV7-7	TRBJ2-5	TRBD1	TGTGCTAGCAGCTTAGGGACAGGCAACCAAGAGACCCAGTACTTC	CASSLGTGNQETQYF
-	TRBV19	TRBJ1-1	-	TGTGCCAGTAGACAAAATTGGGCAGGGGTGGTCACTGAAGCTTTCTTT	CASRQNWAGVVTEAFF
-	TRBV5-5	TRBJ2-7	-	TGTGCCAGCAGCTTGTTTATACAGCTCTACGAGCAGTACTTC	CASSLFIQLYEQYF
-	TRBV7-9	TRBJ1-2	-	TGTGCCAGCAGCCACGGCGGGAGTTATATAGCAGCTAACTATGGCTACACCTTC	CASSHGGSYIAANYGYTF
-	TRBV27	TRBJ2-7	TRBD1	TGTGCCGCGGGCGGGACAGGGGGAGAGTACTTC	CAAGGTGGEYF
once	TRBV29-1	TRBJ1-5	TRBD1	TGCAGCGTCCTCTTACAGGGGCAGGGTCAGCCCCAGCATTTT	CSVLLQGQGQPQHF
-	TRBV4-3	TRBJ1-2	-	TGCGCCAGCAGCCAAGTACTAGGGTCGTATGGCTACACCTTC	CASSQVLGSYGYTF
-	TRBV2	TRBJ1-6	-	TGTGCCAGCAGTGAAATCCGGGGGGCGCTTCCCCACTTT	CASSEIRGALPHF
once	TRBV5-4	TRBJ2-6	-	TGTGCCAGCAGCTTGGATCCCCGCTCTGGGGCCAACGTCCTGACTTTC	CASSLDPRSGANVLTF
-	TRBV10-3	TRBJ2-3	-	TGTGCCGCGGGACCTCGTGCTAGCACAGATACGCAGTATTTT	CAAGPRASTDTQYF
few	TRBV7-3	TRBJ2-7	-	TGTGCCAGCAGCTCAGTGACAGAAGGAGAGCAGTACTTC	CASSSVTEGEQYF
-	TRBV21-1	TRBJ1-2	-	TGTGCCAGCAGCCGCAGGGGAACAGCTCCCATCCTATGCTATGGCTACACCTTC	CASSRRGTAPILCYGYTF
-	TRBV7-8	TRBJ1-1	-	TGTGCCAGCAGCTTTGTTCGGGACACTGAAGCTTTCTTT	CASSFVRDTEAFF
-	TRBV19	TRBJ1-5	-	TGTGCCAGTAGTATAGGTAGGCGGGCCGGAGAGGGAGATCCCAAGAATCAGCCCCAGCATTTT	CASSIGRRAGEGDPKNQPQHF
-	TRBV7-9	TRBJ1-1	-	TGTGCCAGCAGCTTCCCCTACACTGAAGCTTTCTTT	CASSFPYTEAFF
-	TRBV4-3	TRBJ2-5	-	TGCGCCAGCAGTCTAGCTGACCAAGAGACCCAGTACTTC	CASSLADQETQYF
-	TRBV5-1	TRBJ1-1	-	TGCGCCAGCAGCGTACAGGGACAGAACACTGAAGCTTTCTTT	CASSVQGQNTEAFF
-	TRBV28	TRBJ2-7	-	TGTGCCAGCAGTAATCACTACGAGCAGTACTTC	CASSNHYEQYF
-	TRBV6-6	TRBJ1-2	TRBD1	TGTGCCAGCAGTTCCGCGACAGGGCGGGCTACATATGGCTACACCTTC	CASSSATGRATYGYTF
-	TRBV5-1	TRBJ2-7	-	TGCGCCAGCAGCTTGGCCTTGGCAGGGGACTACGAGCAGTACTTC	CASSLALAGDYEQYF
-	TRBV30	TRBJ2-2	TRBD2	TGTGCCTGGGTGAGGGGAGGGATCACCGGGGAGCTGTTTTTT	CAWVRGGITGELFF